This TCR beta chain was documented in a study of shared T cell receptors in the human thymus (dated by TCRdb to about 2021). Concerning the study at large: The study examined how self-reactive, shared T-cell receptor alpha chains are generated in the human thymus.

The library relied on the immunoSEQ multiplex PCR assay. Held by TCRdb, this immuneACCESS table contains in-frame sequences only and omits some clones. Under half of the omission traces to an unresolved V gene where checked; the cause of the rest is unknown. Here the sample has 600,000 or so clones; about 90% occur a single time. The ten most abundant clones make up 0.0094% of the sample. Of note for this clone: The target of this receptor is not known. There are no base qualities to consult, and no much larger clone falls within one base.

Per the germline V gene, SGHDT is the CDR1 and YYEEEE is the CDR2. From cysteine to phenylalanine, the CDR3 is 14 amino acids long. Only CDR3 DNA is held: 42 bases, read in frame from base 1. V is clipped by 2 bases and J by 8 bases, and the sequence between their germline boundaries is 13 bases long. These data also formed part of another study, on human thymus T cells. The second study, in turn, reports: Immunologically healthy infants undergoing open corrective cardiac surgery for congenital heart defects in Finland were used as donors. Thymus tissue was collected as surgical resects that were removed during corrective cardiac surgery. Usage of V and J gene segments appeared to be biased in both the thymic and the peripheral blood repertoires. According to the related research, thymic TCR repertoires were highly overlapping among unrelated individuals. The study characterized TCR alpha and beta repertoires from under 10 infant thymus samples and a few related peripheral blood samples. The cohort included about 6 male and two female infants, with donor ages spanning 7 to 244 days. After being mechanically released from the tissue, thymocytes were kept at -70 degrees C in pellets of about 10-33 million cells. A QIAsymphony instrument was used to extract genomic DNA from frozen cell pellets. The immunoSEQ multiplex PCR assay was used to amplify the TCRB and TCRAD loci from a standardized quantity of quality-controlled genomic DNA. The V(D)J region was spanned by amplicons of a length sufficient to cover the CDR3 and to identify V and J genes. Amplicon sequencing was performed on an Illumina platform through the commercial immunoSEQ service. Corrections for primer bias and sequencing errors followed previously described methods, while TCRAD and TCRB definitions were based on the IMGT database. Repertoires were analysed with immunoSEQ Analyzer 3.0 and VDJTools, covering basic statistics, V/J segment usage, diversity estimates, rarefaction and pairwise overlap. To estimate diversity, the Chao1, ChaoE, Efron-Thisted, Shannon and inverse Simpson indices were applied, and diversity was also estimated on datasets down-sampled to the smallest sample. For repertoire overlap, CDR3 nucleotide sequence, V gene and J gene had to match strictly, and clustering was done by Jaccard-based multidimensional scaling. Thymus samples yielded on average roughly 840,000 unique TCRB clonotypes, compared with roughly 76,000 from blood samples.

Sequencing was carried out using thymocytes. The source of this sequence is a boy under three years old with a congenital heart defect. Donor details come from another sample of the same person, matched by shared clones. The chain employs TRBV5-6 and TRBJ1-4, with a tentative D gene TRBD1 over 6 matching bases. For the CDR3, the sequence is CASSFKDRKEKLFF. The base sequence is TGTGCCAGCAGCTTTAAGGACAGAAAGGAAAAACTGTTTTTT. Joined to the reference TRBV5-6 and TRBJ1-4 proteins, this CDR3 gives the full variable domain: DAGVTQSPTHLIKTRGQQVTLRCSPKSGHDTVSWYQQALGQGPQFIFQYYEEEERQRGNFPDRFSGHQFPNYSSELNVNALLLGDSALYLCASSFKDRKEKLFFGSGTQLSVL.